The source of this T cell receptor beta chain is a study of graft-versus-host responses after intestinal transplantation. About the research overall: Transplants were multivisceral, liver-intestinal, or isolated intestinal. Once they had received anti-thymocyte globulin induction, all recipients took tacrolimus and steroids for approximately 3 years.

Findings and limits, study-wide: Maximum circulating GvH clone levels tracked with early post-transplant HvG decreases. The study found high graft-versus-host to host-versus-graft clonal ratios in allografts of patients with graft-donor T cell macrochimerism.

V lost 2 bases and J lost 7, with 14 bases in between. The CDR3 consists of 14 residues. Germline CDR1 is SEHNR and CDR2 is FQNEAQ (reference sequence). The count of this clone is one. Its antigen is still unknown. Assay: immunoSEQ multiplex PCR; the TCRdb copy retains only in-frame clones and omits some. Of approximately 90,000 clones in the sample, just under 95% are singletons; the top ten hold roughly 0.37%. The origin of this receptor is a human donor who was the organ donor for an intestinal transplant. Sequencing was performed on unstimulated CD8+ T cells sorted from spleen or lymph node cells, taken before transplant. The gene calls are TRBV7-9 and TRBJ1-1; D ambiguous. CDR3 loop: CASSLTPTTSEAFF. CDR3 DNA sequence: TGTGCCAGCAGCTTAACCCCCACCACTAGTGAAGCTTTCTTT.